These 26 T cell receptor beta chains share one sample of origin, sequenced in a study of read filtering for tumor transcriptome and immune sequencing. The library was built from about 400 ng RNA with molecular barcoded adaptors for alpha/delta and beta/gamma chains. TCRdb redid the calling of the reads with MiXCR, one entry per CDR3 protein. There are 57,000 or so distinct CDR3 sequences in the sample; around 21% occur only once, and 11% to 15% lies in the top ten. Sequencing used a population of CD138-negative cells sorted from bone marrow. These receptors originate from a donor at least 40 years old with multiple myeloma.

This clonotype showed up many times. A much larger clone sits a single nucleotide away, making a read error possible. The V and J genes are TRBV11-2 and TRBJ2-1; D gene ambiguous. CDR1 is SGHAT, CDR2 FQNNGV, per germline. The CDR3 spans 16 residues. For the CDR3, the DNA is TGTGCCAGCAGCTTAGATCAAATAGGGCCCTACAATGAGCAGCTCTTC. Its translation: CASSLDQIGPYNEQLF.

Turning to this clonotype: The junction shows a germline mismatch at one end, possibly a read error. The gene calls are TRBV7-8 and TRBJ1-5; a weak D match, TRBD1 (5 bases). The germline V gene has CDR1 SGHVS and CDR2 FQNEAQ. CDR3 length: 16 residues. The CDR3 protein is CASSLLVGGSNQPRHF. The CDR3 nucleotides read TGTGCCAGCAGCTTACTAGTCGGGGGTAGCAATCAGCCCCGGCATTTT.

This clonotype was observed at least ten times. The chain is built from TRBV3-1 and TRBJ2-3; the D is unclear. Between the trimmed V and J ends, which lost 0 bases and 4 bases, there was a span of 14 bases. CDR3 length: 16 amino acids. CDR1 is LGHDT, CDR2 YNNKEL, per germline (reference sequence). CDR3 in DNA: TGTGCCAGCAGCCAAGATCGTGGAACCCGACCAGATACGCAGTATTTT. The encoded protein is CASSQDRGTRPDTQYF.

V is TRBV7-9 and J is TRBJ2-1, with 7 bases fitting TRBD2. This CDR3 is 16 amino acids long. The V gene's germline CDR1 is SEHNR and CDR2 FQNEAQ (reference sequence). Losses at the gene ends were 6 bases for V and 2 bases for J; bases not matched to a gene: 10. The CDR3 loop reads CASSRTGGSPYNEQFF. The CDR3 region has the DNA TGTGCCAGCAGTCGGACTGGCGGGAGTCCCTACAATGAGCAGTTCTTC.

This clonotype was seen a few times. The rearrangement joins TRBV7-9 to TRBJ2-1, with D possibly TRBD1 on 6 matching bases. The CDR3 is made up of 14 amino acids. Germline loops: CDR1 SEHNR, CDR2 FQNEAQ (reference sequence). With 3 bases removed from V and 6 bases from J, the gap between germline ends came to 12 bases. This chain's CDR3 is CASSFSGTSNEQFF. CDR3 DNA: TGTGCCAGCAGCTTCTCCGGGACAAGCAATGAGCAGTTCTTC.

This clonotype appeared many times. This chain connects TRBV2 to TRBJ2-5, with 7 bases matching TRBD1. Germline V gene data show CDR1 as SNHLY and CDR2 as FYNNEI. The CDR3 is 14 amino acids. V lost 4 bases to trimming and J lost 1 base; unmatched junction nucleotides: 3. The CDR3 nucleotides are TGTGCCAGCAGTGCGACAGGGACCCAAGAGACCCAGTACTTC. Translation: CASSATGTQETQYF.

This clonotype turned up a few times. Germline and junction disagree at one end, which may indicate a read error. The genes are TRBV5-5 and TRBJ2-5; D not certain. The CDR3 has 10 residues. In germline, CDR1 is SGHKS, CDR2 YYEKEE (reference sequence). The CDR3 DNA is TGTGCCGGCAGCTCAGTAGATGTCCACTTC. Translating gives CAGSSVDVHF.

This clonotype was counted at least ten times. The chain recombines TRBV20-1 with TRBJ2-1; TRBD1 agrees at 7 bases. The V gene's germline CDR1 is DFQATT and CDR2 SNEGSKA (reference sequence). J lost 3 bases, V lost 6 bases, and 11 bases had no gene match. The CDR3 contains 15 residues. The chain's CDR3 is CSANKGAEDYNEQFF. The CDR3 nucleotides read TGCAGTGCGAATAAGGGGGCTGAGGACTACAATGAGCAGTTCTTC.

Comment on this clonotype: Given a much more abundant clone one base away, this may be a read error. This sequence joins TRBV7-2 and TRBJ2-7; the D gene could be TRBD1 or TRBD2 (5 bases each). The CDR3 extends over 15 amino acids. Germline V gives CDR1 SGHTA, CDR2 FQGNSA. The CDR3 DNA sequence: TGTGCCAGCACCTTAAGCCCGGGGCGCTCCTACGAGCAGTACTTC. This translates into CASTLSPGRSYEQYF. Complete variable domain (other parts from reference TRBV7-2 and TRBJ2-7): GAGVSQSPSNKVTEKGKDVELRCDPISGHTALYWYRQSLGQGLEFLIYFQGNSAPDKSGLPSDRFSAERTGGSVSTLTIQRTQQEDSAVYLCASTLSPGRSYEQYFGPGTRLTVT.

This clonotype was recorded only once. The CDR3 reads CASSHWGKLKNIQYF. DNA of the CDR3: TGTGCCAGCAGCCATTGGGGCAAGCTTAAAAACATTCAGTACTTC. The chain couples TRBV3-1 to TRBJ2-4; possibly TRBD1 for D (5 bases). CDR3 size: 15 residues. The V and J ends lost 3 bases and 4 bases respectively, with 13 bases between them. CDR1 is LGHDT and CDR2 is YNNKEL in the germline V gene (reference sequence).

This clonotype has more than one count but fewer than ten. The chain links TRBV15 to TRBJ1-3, with unresolved D. Germline V gene lookup returns CDR1 LNHNV and CDR2 YYDKDF (reference sequence). The CDR3 contains 14 residues. Trimming shortened V by 1 base and J by 0 bases, and 4 bases separated the two germline ends. The CDR3 DNA reads as TGTGCCACCAGCAGAGCCGACTCTGGAAACACCATATATTTT. Translated: CATSRADSGNTIYF.

This clonotype was observed many times. The V call is TRBV20-1, the J call TRBJ1-1; D may be TRBD1 (5 bases). From germline, CDR1 is DFQATT and CDR2 SNEGSKA (reference sequence). There are 13 residues in the CDR3. The V end was cut by 3 bases, the J end by 8 bases, with 16 bases between. Here the CDR3 DNA reads TGCAGTGCTAGTAGTCGGGGGAGAGCGGAAGCTTTCTTT. This encodes CSASSRGRAEAFF.

This clonotype was recorded many times. The chain uses TRBV28 and TRBJ1-4; 10 nucleotides line up with TRBD1. CDR1 and CDR2 (germline): MDHEN, SYDVKM. This CDR3 spans 13 amino acids. The J segment lost 14 bases and the V segment lost 5 bases, leaving 8 bases of the junction unmatched. CDR3 protein: CASSQGQGWILFF. CDR3 in DNA: TGTGCCAGCAGTCAGGGACAGGGGTGGATTCTGTTTTTT.

This clonotype was counted at least ten times. The chain uses TRBV6-5 and TRBJ2-7, with 8 nucleotides matching TRBD1. Per the germline V gene, CDR1 is MNHEY and CDR2 is SVGAGI. This CDR3 spans 13 amino acids. The junction had 1 base not matched to a gene; V was cut back by 2 bases and J by 4 bases. In nucleotides, the CDR3 is TGTGCCAGCAGTTACAGACAGGGGTACGAGCAGTACTTC. It specifies CASSYRQGYEQYF.

This clonotype showed up many times. The V call is TRBV29-1, the J call TRBJ2-2, with 7 bases identical to TRBD1. V was pared by 7 bases and J by 2 bases, with 10 bases of the junction left unmatched. CDR3 length: 15 residues. CDR1 is SQVTM, CDR2 ANQGSEA, per germline. DNA of the CDR3: TGCAGCGCCCGAGGACAGGATAGTAACACCGGGGAGCTGTTTTTT. This sequence encodes CSARGQDSNTGELFF.

This clonotype was recorded at least ten times. The chain uses TRBV20-1 and TRBJ1-4; TRBD1 is a possible D gene (5 bases). Germline lookup yields CDR1 DFQATT and CDR2 SNEGSKA (reference sequence). V gave up 3 bases and J gave up 10 bases, with 12 bases separating them. The CDR3 is 12 amino acids. The CDR3 coding sequence is TGCAGTGCTAGGGGGGGGGTAGGAAAACTGTTTTTT. Translating it yields CSARGGVGKLFF.

The chain links TRBV4-2 to TRBJ1-3; D is possibly TRBD1 (5 bases). Germline V gene data show CDR1 as LGHNA and CDR2 as YNFKEQ. Trimming took off 6 bases at V and 0 bases at J, with 9 bases between the two ends. This CDR3 has 14 amino acids. CDR3 bases: TGTGCCAGCAGGGATGACAGCTCTGGAAACACCATATATTTT. It translates to CASRDDSSGNTIYF.

This clonotype was seen repeatedly, ten times or more. This sequence joins TRBV24-1 and TRBJ1-5, with TRBD1 matching 8 bases. Germline V gene data show CDR1 as KGHDR and CDR2 as SFDVKD. Trimming removed 6 bases from V and 2 bases from J; junction bases left unmatched: 5. This CDR3 region has 15 residues. CDR3 in amino acids: CATSPAQGGNQPQHF. The DNA of the CDR3 is TGTGCCACCAGTCCAGCACAGGGGGGCAATCAGCCCCAGCATTTT.

Ten or more counts support this clonotype. The gene calls are TRBV5-6 and TRBJ2-1; D may be TRBD1 (6 bases). Trimming removed 5 bases from V and 3 bases from J, with 15 bases in between. CDR3 size: 15 residues. Germline CDR1 and CDR2: SGHDT and YYEEEE. CDR3 protein: CASRLQGSLYNEQFF. CDR3 nucleotides: TGTGCCAGCAGGTTACAGGGTAGCCTCTACAATGAGCAGTTCTTC.

This clonotype was counted between two and nine times. This sequence may be a read error, since a much larger clone differs from it by one base. The J gene is TRBJ2-7, the V gene TRBV14, with D possibly matching TRBD1 (6 bases). Germline V gene sequence: CDR1 SGHDN, CDR2 FVKESK. This CDR3 is built from 16 residues. The CDR3 spells CSSSQGVRDRRYEQYF. CDR3 DNA: TGTTCCAGCAGCCAAGGTGTTCGCGACAGGCGATACGAGCAGTACTTC.

The chain couples TRBV5-1 to TRBJ2-5; perhaps D is TRBD1 or TRBD2 (5 bases each). The V and J ends lost 4 bases and 0 bases respectively, with 13 bases between them. The CDR3 covers 15 residues. Germline V gene sequence: CDR1 SGHRS, CDR2 YFSETQ. The CDR3 is CASSRGRSYQETQYF. The CDR3 region has the DNA TGCGCCAGCAGCCGGGGACGGTCATACCAAGAGACCCAGTACTTC.

On this clonotype: A much larger clone is a single base away; this may be a read error. The chain carries TRBV5-1 and TRBJ1-4, with a possible D match to TRBD1 (5 bases). Germline V lookup: CDR1 SGHRS, CDR2 YFSETQ. The CDR3 totals 15 residues. This CDR3 is CASSLGDSRNEKLLF. Written as DNA, the CDR3 is TGCGCCAGCAGCTTAGGGGACTCACGGAATGAAAAACTGCTTTTT.

In this sample, this clonotype turned up a few times. A read error may explain this, as a much larger clone is one base away. The J gene is TRBJ2-3, the V gene TRBV12-3 or TRBV12-4; 9 bases map to TRBD2. The CDR3 totals 15 residues. The CDR3 nucleotides are TGTGCCAGCAGTTTAGCTAGCGGGAGCACAGTTACGCAGTATTTT. It specifies CASSLASGSTVTQYF.

This clonotype was found many times. The rearrangement joins TRBV19 to TRBJ1-5; possibly TRBD1 for D (5 bases). Trimming took 4 bases from V and 8 from J, leaving 12 bases between them. CDR1 and CDR2 (germline): LNHDA, SQIVND (reference sequence). The CDR3 covers 13 residues. CDR3 in DNA: TGTGCCAGTAGTACGCCGGGGCAGGAGCCCCAGCATTTT. It is translated as CASSTPGQEPQHF.

This clonotype was recorded a few times. The rearrangement links TRBV20-1 to TRBJ1-1, with D perhaps matching TRBD1 (6 bases). Trimming removed 6 bases at V and 4 bases at J, with 15 bases between. This CDR3 has 13 amino acids. Germline CDR1 DFQATT, CDR2 SNEGSKA (reference sequence). CDR3 nucleotides: TGCAGTGCCACCAAGGGGGGGAGCACTGAAGCTTTCTTT. Protein: CSATKGGSTEAFF.

This clonotype was counted at least ten times. The chain links TRBV28 to TRBJ2-7; D gene unclear. With 4 bases removed from V and 6 bases from J, the gap between germline ends came to 10 bases. Per germline, CDR1 MDHEN and CDR2 SYDVKM. This CDR3 is built from 12 residues. Here the CDR3 reads CASSSMESEQYF. CDR3 DNA: TGTGCCAGCAGTTCAATGGAGTCCGAGCAGTACTTC.